This T cell receptor beta chain is from a study of control samples from healthy donors and cancer patients. This clone was observed once. Profiled with immunoSEQ multiplex PCR; TCRdb holds only in-frame clones, not every one. This table holds tens of thousands of clones, about nine tenths found once. The sample comprised blood. This TCR came from a man aged 50-60 years in good health.

The chain's CDR3 is CASSVIGLAGDTQYF. The CDR3 nucleotides are TGTGCCAGCAGTGTAATTGGACTAGCGGGGGATACGCAGTATTTT. The V call is TRBV6-1, the J call TRBJ2-3; 12 positions match TRBD2. After removal of 4 bases from V and 6 bases from J, the junction contained 5 bases not matched to a gene. There are 15 residues in the CDR3. Germline CDR1 MNHNS, CDR2 SASEGT.